This T cell receptor beta chain was sequenced in a study of blood T cell repertoires in COVID-19. TCRdb's copy holds only in-frame clones and misses some; the assay was immunoSEQ multiplex PCR. The sample includes 200,000 to 300,000 clones, just under 85% of them seen just once. The germline CDR1 and CDR2 sequences are MGHDK and SYGVNS. The CDR3 loop spans 13 amino acids. The V end was cut by 1 base, the J end by 6 bases, with 6 bases between. The clonotype comes from a middle-aged man with acute or convalescent COVID-19. The specimen sequenced was peripheral blood. The chain recombines TRBV25-1 with TRBJ2-2; D perhaps matches TRBD1 (5 bases). The CDR3 reads CASSELGAGELFF. The CDR3 DNA sequence: TGTGCCAGCAGTGAATTAGGGGCCGGGGAGCTGTTTTTT.